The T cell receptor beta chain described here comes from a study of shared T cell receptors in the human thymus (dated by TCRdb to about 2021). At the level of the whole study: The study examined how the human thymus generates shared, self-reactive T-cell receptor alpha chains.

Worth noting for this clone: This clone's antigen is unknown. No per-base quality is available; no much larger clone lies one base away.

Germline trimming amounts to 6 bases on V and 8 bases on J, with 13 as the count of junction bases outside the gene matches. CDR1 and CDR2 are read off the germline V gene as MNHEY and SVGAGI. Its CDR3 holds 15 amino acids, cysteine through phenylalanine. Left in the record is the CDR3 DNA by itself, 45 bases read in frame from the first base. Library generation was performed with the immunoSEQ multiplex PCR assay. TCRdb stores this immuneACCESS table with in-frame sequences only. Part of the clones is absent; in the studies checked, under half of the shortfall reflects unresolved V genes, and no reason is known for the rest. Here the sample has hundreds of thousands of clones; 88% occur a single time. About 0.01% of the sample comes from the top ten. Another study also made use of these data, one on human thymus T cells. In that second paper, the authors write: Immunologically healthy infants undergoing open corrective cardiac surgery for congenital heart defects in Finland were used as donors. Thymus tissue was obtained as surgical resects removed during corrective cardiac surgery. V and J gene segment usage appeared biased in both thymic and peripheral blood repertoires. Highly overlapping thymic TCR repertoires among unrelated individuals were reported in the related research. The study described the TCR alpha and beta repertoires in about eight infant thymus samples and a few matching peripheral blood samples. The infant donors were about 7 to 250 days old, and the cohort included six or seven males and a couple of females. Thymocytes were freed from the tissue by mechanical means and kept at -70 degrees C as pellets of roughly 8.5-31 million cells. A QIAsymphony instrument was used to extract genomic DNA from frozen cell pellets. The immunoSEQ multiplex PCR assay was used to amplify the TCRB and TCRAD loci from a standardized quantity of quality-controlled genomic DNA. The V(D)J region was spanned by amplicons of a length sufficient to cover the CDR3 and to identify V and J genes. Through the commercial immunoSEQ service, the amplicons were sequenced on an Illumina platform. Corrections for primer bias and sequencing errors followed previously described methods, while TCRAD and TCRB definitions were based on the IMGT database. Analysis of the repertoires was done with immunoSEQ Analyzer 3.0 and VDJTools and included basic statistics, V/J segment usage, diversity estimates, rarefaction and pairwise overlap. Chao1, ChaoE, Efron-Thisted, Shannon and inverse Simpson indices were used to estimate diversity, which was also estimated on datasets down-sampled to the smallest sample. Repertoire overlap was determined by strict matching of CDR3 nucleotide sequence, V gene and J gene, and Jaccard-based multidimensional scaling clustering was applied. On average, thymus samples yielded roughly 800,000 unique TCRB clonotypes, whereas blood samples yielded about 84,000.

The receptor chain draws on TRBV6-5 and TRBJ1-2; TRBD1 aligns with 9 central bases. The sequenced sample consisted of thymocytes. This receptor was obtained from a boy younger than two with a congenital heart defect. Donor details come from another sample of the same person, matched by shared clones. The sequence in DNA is TGTGCCAGCAGGACTCGGGACAGGGCTGGCTTAGGCTACACCTTC. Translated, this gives CASRTRDRAGLGYTF.